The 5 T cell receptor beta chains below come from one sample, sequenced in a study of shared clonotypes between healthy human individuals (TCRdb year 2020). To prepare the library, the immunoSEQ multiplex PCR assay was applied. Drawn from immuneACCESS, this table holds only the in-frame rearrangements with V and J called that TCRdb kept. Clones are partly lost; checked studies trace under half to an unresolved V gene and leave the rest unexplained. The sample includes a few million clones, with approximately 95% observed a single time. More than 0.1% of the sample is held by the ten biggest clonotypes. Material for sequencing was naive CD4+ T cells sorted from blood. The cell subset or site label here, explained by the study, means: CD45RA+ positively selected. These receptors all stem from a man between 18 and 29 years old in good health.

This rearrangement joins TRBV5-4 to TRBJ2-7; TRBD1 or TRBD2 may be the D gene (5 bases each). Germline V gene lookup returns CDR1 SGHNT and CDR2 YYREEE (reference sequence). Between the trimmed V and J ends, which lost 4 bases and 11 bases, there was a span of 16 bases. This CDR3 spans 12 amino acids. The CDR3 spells CASSRGQGLEYF. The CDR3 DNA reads TGTGCCAGCAGCCGGGGCCAGGGTCTTGAGTACTTC. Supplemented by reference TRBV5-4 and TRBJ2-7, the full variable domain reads ETGVTQSPTHLIKTRGQQVTLRCSSQSGHNTVSWYQQALGQGPQFIFQYYREEENGRGNFPPRFSGLQFPNYSSELNVNALELDDSALYLCASSRGQGLEYFGPGTRLTVT.

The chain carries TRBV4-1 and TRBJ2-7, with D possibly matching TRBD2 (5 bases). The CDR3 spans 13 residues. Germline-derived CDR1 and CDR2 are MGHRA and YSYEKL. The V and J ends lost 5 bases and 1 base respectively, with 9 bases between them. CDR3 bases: TGCGCCAGCAGCTGGCCGGGGTCCTACGAGCAGTACTTC. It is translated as CASSWPGSYEQYF.

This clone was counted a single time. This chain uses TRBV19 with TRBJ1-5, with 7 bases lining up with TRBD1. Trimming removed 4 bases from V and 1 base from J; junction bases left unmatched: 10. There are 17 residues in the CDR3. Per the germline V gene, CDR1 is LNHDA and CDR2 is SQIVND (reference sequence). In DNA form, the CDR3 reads TGTGCCAGTAGTACAGTTCGACAGGGTTGGAGCAATCAGCCCCAGCATTTT. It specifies CASSTVRQGWSNQPQHF.

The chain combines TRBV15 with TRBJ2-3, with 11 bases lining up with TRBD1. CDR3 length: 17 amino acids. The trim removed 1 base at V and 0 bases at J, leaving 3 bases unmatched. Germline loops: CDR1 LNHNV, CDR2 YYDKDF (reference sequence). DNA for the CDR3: TGTGCCACCAGCAGAGGGACAGGGGGCGCCAGCACAGATACGCAGTATTTT. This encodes CATSRGTGGASTDTQYF.

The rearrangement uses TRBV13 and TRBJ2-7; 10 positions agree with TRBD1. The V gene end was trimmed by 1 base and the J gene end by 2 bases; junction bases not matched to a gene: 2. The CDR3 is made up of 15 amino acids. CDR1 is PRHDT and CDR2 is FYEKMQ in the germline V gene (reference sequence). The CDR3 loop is CASSLEGQGTYEQYF. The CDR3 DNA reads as TGTGCCAGCAGCTTAGAGGGACAGGGGACCTACGAGCAGTACTTC.